This T cell receptor beta chain was obtained from a study of Graves' ophthalmopathy and Graves' hyperthyroidism. As for the study in general: Peripheral blood collection took place at initial diagnosis, before any treatment. Study results and limitations: The model flagged ophthalmopathy progression at approximately 66% sensitivity and 72% to 85% specificity. Separation of ophthalmopathy from stable hyperthyroidism was achieved by a 13-signature model, at approximately 88% sensitivity and 81.08% specificity.

On this clonotype: Its target is not known.

RNA transcripts were the source from which TCR beta CDR3 regions were amplified. HTBI-primed first-round RT-PCR preceded second-round multiplex PCR. Using its own MiXCR run on the multiplex PCR reads, TCRdb lists one record per CDR3 protein. The sample consists of about 210,000 distinct CDR3 sequences, about 32% of them appearing once. PBMCs were density-gradient isolated from roughly 9.6 ml fresh blood. Deletions cut 7 bases from V and 6 bases from J, with 22 bases between. This CDR3 contains 15 residues. Germline V gives CDR1 MNHNS, CDR2 SASEGT. This sequence joins TRBV6-1 and TRBJ2-7; a possible D gene is TRBD2 (5 bases). The source material was peripheral blood. The TCR originated in a man in his forties or fifties with Graves' ophthalmopathy. The CDR3 spells CASNPTAGENFEQYF. As DNA, the CDR3 is TGTGCCAGCAATCCAACCGCCGGGGAGAACTTCGAGCAGTACTTC.